The 10 T cell receptor beta chains below all came from one sample that was sequenced in a study of OX40 agonist ivuxolimab in advanced cancers. Assay: immunoSEQ multiplex PCR; the TCRdb copy retains only in-frame clones and omits some. The table includes about 110,000 clones, 90% detected once. Sequences were derived from CD4+ or CD8+ T cells sorted from blood, sampled in a trial of the OX40 agonist ivuxolimab. The receptors derive from an adult with an advanced solid tumor such as melanoma, head and neck, liver or kidney cancer.

The rearrangement links TRBV5-1 to TRBJ2-3, with D tentatively TRBD1 (5 bases). Between the trimmed V and J ends, which lost 7 bases and 3 bases, there was a span of 9 bases. Germline V gives CDR1 SGHRS, CDR2 YFSETQ. The CDR3 loop spans 12 amino acids. The CDR3, as DNA: TGCGCCAGCGGGGCGCTTACAGATACGCAGTATTTT. Amino acid sequence: CASGALTDTQYF.

This clone appeared once. The rearrangement uses TRBV6-5 and TRBJ1-1; D is possibly TRBD1 (6 bases). The V gene lost 2 bases and the J gene lost 11 bases, with 12 bases spanning the gap. The CDR3 loop spans 12 amino acids. Germline CDR1 MNHEY, CDR2 SVGAGI. CDR3 loop: CASSYTGAGAFF. The CDR3, as DNA: TGTGCCAGCAGTTACACGGGGGCGGGCGCTTTCTTT.

The J gene is TRBJ2-3, the V gene TRBV4-2, with 9 bases lining up with TRBD2. Trimming took 1 base from V and 0 from J; bases not matched to a gene: 5. The CDR3 spans 17 residues. Germline V gene data show CDR1 as LGHNA and CDR2 as YNFKEQ. The CDR3 is CASSQGDGLASTDTQYF. CDR3 nucleotide sequence: TGTGCCAGCAGCCAAGGCGACGGACTAGCGAGCACAGATACGCAGTATTTT.

The CDR3 DNA reads TGTGCCAGCAGTTACTCCGAACGCCTCGCCAGAAGCGGCTACACCTTC. Encoded protein: CASSYSERLARSGYTF. The chain couples TRBV6-6 to TRBJ1-2, with D hard to call. The germline gives CDR1 MNHNY, CDR2 SVGAGI (reference sequence). The CDR3 contains 16 residues. Trimming removed 0 bases at V and 8 bases at J, with 19 bases between.

This clone was found a few times. The chain carries TRBV6-1 and TRBJ2-3; 10 bases align to TRBD2. V lost 5 bases to trimming and J lost 6 bases; unmatched junction nucleotides: 8. CDR3 length equals 15 residues. Per the germline V gene, CDR1 is MNHNS and CDR2 is SASEGT. The DNA of the CDR3 is TGTGCCAGCAGTCAGCGGGGGGGACCTCTGGATACGCAGTATTTT. Amino acid sequence: CASSQRGGPLDTQYF.

The rearrangement uses TRBV5-8 and TRBJ1-4, with a weak D call TRBD1 (6 bases). The CDR3 has 15 amino acids. Germline loops: CDR1 SGHTS, CDR2 YDEGEE. V was trimmed by 2 bases and J by 6 bases, leaving 14 bases between them. CDR3 nucleotides: TGTGCCAGCAGCTTTAGGTCGGGGGGCGATGAAAAACTGTTTTTT. Its translation: CASSFRSGGDEKLFF. Drawing the rest from reference TRBV5-8 and TRBJ1-4, the complete variable domain is EAGVTQSPTHLIKTRGQQATLRCSPISGHTSVYWYQQALGLGLQFLLWYDEGEERNRGNFPPRFSGRQFPNYSSELNVNALELEDSALYLCASSFRSGGDEKLFFGSGTQLSVL.

This chain uses TRBV6-6 with TRBJ1-5, with D possibly TRBD1 on 6 matching bases. The CDR3 spans 14 residues. V lost 11 bases and J lost 0, with 14 bases in between. CDR1 MNHNY and CDR2 SVGAGI come from the germline V gene (reference sequence). CDR3 amino acids: CASGGGNSNQPQHF. The CDR3 nucleotides read TGTGCCTCTGGGGGGGGCAATAGCAATCAGCCCCAGCATTTT.

The chain combines TRBV19 with TRBJ1-4; no definite D call. The ends were cut back, 6 bases at V and 2 bases at J, with 7 bases in the middle. This CDR3 spans 13 amino acids. Per germline, CDR1 LNHDA and CDR2 SQIVND (reference sequence). CDR3 sequence: CASSMETNEKLFF. Here the CDR3 DNA reads TGTGCCAGTAGCATGGAGACTAATGAAAAACTGTTTTTT. The whole variable domain, filled in from reference TRBV19 and TRBJ1-4, reads DGGITQSPKYLFRKEGQNVTLSCEQNLNHDAMYWYRQDPGQGLRLIYYSQIVNDFQKGDIAEGYSVSREKKESFPLTVTSAQKNPTAFYLCASSMETNEKLFFGSGTQLSVL.

V and J are TRBV2 and TRBJ2-6, with D uncertain. This CDR3 is built from 16 residues. Germline V gives CDR1 SNHLY, CDR2 FYNNEI. V gave up 1 base and J gave up 0 bases, with 7 bases separating them. The CDR3 spells CASSEERFSGANVLTF. The CDR3 DNA is TGTGCCAGCAGTGAAGAACGGTTCTCTGGGGCCAACGTCCTGACTTTC. Based on the CDR3 plus reference TRBV2 and TRBJ2-6, the full variable domain is EPEVTQTPSHQVTQMGQEVILRCVPISNHLYFYWYRQILGQKVEFLVSFYNNEISEKSEIFDDQFSVERPDGSNFTLKIRSTKLEDSAMYFCASSEERFSGANVLTFGAGSRLTVL.

J is TRBJ1-2 and V is TRBV6-5; D not resolved. V was pared by 6 bases and J by 4 bases, with 15 bases between. CDR3 size: 14 residues. In germline, CDR1 is MNHEY, CDR2 SVGAGI. CDR3 protein: CASRKEAGSYGYTF. CDR3 DNA sequence: TGTGCCAGCAGAAAGGAGGCGGGTAGCTATGGCTACACCTTC.